What follows is one T cell receptor beta chain and its context. Its antigen is currently not known. No qualities accompany the bases; no much larger clone lies one base away. This record comes from a study of response to subunit inactivated influenza vaccine (dated by TCRdb to 2016 to 2018). Notes on the research overall: The study used deep quantitative T cell receptor repertoire profiling to track responses to a trivalent subunit inactivated influenza vaccine. The investigation overall reported the following: It was suggested by the authors that each seasonal influenza vaccination may recruit only a limited number of new T cells.

Library preparation used RT-PCR. These reads were obtained on an Illumina HiSeq 2500. The public reads were run again by TCRdb, first through fastp at Q25 and then through MiXCR, and only productive beta chains were kept. CDR3 protein duplicates are merged, each entry listing the most common genes and DNA. Recorded for this sample are around 200,000 distinct CDR3 sequences; approximately 12% of them occurred a single time. The top ten hold about 31% of the sample. The CDR3 starts with the cysteine, ends with the phenylalanine, and has 14 residues. The CDR3 DNA has 42 bases and is translated from base 1. V sheds 1 base and J sheds 4 bases, leaving 7 bases between their ends. For CDR1 and CDR2, the germline V gene lists KGHDR and SFDVKD. These data also featured in a second study, about T cells expressing NK-cell markers. The second study, in turn, reports: TCR beta cDNA libraries were made by 5'RACE template switching that added a universal primer site and unique molecular identifiers. Three sorted T-cell subsets (CD3+CD56+NKG2C+, CD3+CD56+NKG2C- and CD3+CD56-NKG2C+) from eight donors had their TCR beta-chain repertoires profiled. Among the eight sequenced donors, seven were HCMV-seropositive and one was HCMV-seronegative. In several experiments an anti-gammadeltaTCR antibody was added to restrict sorting to alphabetaTCR-expressing T cells. For five or six donors, the dominant CD3+CD56+NKG2C+ clonotypes were among the top 10 CD8+ clonotypes and accounted for 1.0-7.0% of CD8+ T cells. Those dominant clonotypes were again the most abundant among CD3+CD56-NKG2C+ cells in several donors, at roughly 25-65%. It remained unclear whether the expanded NKG2C-expressing T cell clones were specific for HCMV antigens. Randomly selected healthy volunteers, three men and five women, were used as the eight sequenced donors. HCMV serostatus was determined by detecting HCMV-specific IgG in serum with a commercial ELISA kit. Ficoll density gradient centrifugation was used to isolate peripheral blood mononuclear cells from blood. Magnetic immunoseparation with Miltenyi isolation kits was used to isolate CD4+ and CD8+ T cells from PBMC. cDNA synthesis was primed from the TCR beta constant segment, followed by two successive PCR amplification steps. Libraries were sequenced as 2 x 150 bp reads on Illumina HiSeq 2000/2500, MiSeq or NextSeq. Reads were demultiplexed and grouped by UMI with MIGEC, and clonotypes were assembled and quantified with MiTCR. To remove erroneous sequences, TCR cDNA sequences were retained only when supported by two or more reads. Downstream repertoire analysis used the tcR package, and clonotypes were matched across fractions by CDR3 nucleotide sequence plus V segment. VDJmatch was used to annotate antigen specificity against VDJdb, with one amino acid substitution in CDR3 allowed.

The TCR comes from a man aged 45-65 years who received an inactivated influenza vaccine. Donor details come from another sample of the same person, matched by shared clones. The rearrangement joined TRBV24-1 to TRBJ2-1; no D gene is confidently identified. Material: CD8+ T cells sorted from PBMCs, obtained 12 days after vaccination. The DNA sequence reads TGTGCCACCAGTGATTTTGACGGTTACAATGAGCAGTTCTTC. The translation is CATSDFDGYNEQFF.